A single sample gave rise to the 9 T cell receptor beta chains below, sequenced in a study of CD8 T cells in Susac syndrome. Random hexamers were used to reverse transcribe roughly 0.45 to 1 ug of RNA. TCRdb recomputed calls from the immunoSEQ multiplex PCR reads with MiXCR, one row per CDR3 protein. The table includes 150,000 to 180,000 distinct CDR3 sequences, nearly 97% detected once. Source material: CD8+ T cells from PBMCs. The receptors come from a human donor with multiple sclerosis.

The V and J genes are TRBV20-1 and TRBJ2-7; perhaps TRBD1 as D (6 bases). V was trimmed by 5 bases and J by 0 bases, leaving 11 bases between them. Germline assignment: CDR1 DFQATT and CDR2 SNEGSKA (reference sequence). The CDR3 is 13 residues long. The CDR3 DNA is TGCAGTGCTCCCCGGGACAACTCCTACGAGCAGTACTTC. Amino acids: CSAPRDNSYEQYF.

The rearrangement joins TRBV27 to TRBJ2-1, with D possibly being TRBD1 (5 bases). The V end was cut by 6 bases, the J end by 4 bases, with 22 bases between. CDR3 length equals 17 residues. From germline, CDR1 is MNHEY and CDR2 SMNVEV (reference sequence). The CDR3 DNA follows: TGTGCCAGCAGCCACGAACCGACAGCGACCGCTTACAATGAGCAGTTCTTC. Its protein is CASSHEPTATAYNEQFF.

This CDR3 is CASSFGSGPYEQYF. The CDR3 DNA is TGTGCCAGCAGCTTTGGGAGCGGACCCTACGAGCAGTACTTC. The chain couples TRBV5-6 to TRBJ2-7; D is possibly TRBD2 (5 bases). V was clipped by 2 bases and J by 2 bases, with 11 bases between them. Germline V gene sequence: CDR1 SGHDT, CDR2 YYEEEE. The CDR3 length is 14 residues.

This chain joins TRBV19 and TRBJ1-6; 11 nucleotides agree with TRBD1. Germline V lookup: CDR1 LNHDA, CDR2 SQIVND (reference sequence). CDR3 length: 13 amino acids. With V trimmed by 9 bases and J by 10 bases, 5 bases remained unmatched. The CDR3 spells CASGTGGFSPLHF. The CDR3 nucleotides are TGTGCCAGCGGGACAGGGGGTTTCTCACCCCTCCACTTT.

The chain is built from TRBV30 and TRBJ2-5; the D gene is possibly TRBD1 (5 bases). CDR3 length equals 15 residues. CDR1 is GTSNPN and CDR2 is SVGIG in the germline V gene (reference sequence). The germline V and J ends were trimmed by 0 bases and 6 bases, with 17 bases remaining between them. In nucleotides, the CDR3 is TGTGCCTGGAGTGTACCTAGGACAACGTCGAAGACCCAGTACTTC. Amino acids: CAWSVPRTTSKTQYF.

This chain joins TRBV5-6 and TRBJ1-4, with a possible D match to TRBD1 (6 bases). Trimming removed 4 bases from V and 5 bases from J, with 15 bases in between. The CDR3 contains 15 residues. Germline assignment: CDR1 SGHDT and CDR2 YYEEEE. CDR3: CASSVATGLNEKLFF. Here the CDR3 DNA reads TGTGCCAGCAGCGTCGCGACAGGCCTAAATGAAAAACTGTTTTTT.

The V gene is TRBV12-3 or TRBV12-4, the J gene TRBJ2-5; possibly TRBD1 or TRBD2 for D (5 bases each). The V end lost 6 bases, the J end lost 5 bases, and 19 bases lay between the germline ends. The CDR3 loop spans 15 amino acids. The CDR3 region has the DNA TGTGCCAGCAGCGTACCGGGACGCTGGATTGAGACCCAGTACTTC. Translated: CASSVPGRWIETQYF.

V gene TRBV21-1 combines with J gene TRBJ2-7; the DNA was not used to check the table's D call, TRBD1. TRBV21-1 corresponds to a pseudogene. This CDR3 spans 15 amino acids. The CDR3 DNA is TGTGCCAGCAGCAAAGGACAGTACCCTTCCTACGAGCAGTACGTC. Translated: CASSKGQYPSYEQYV.

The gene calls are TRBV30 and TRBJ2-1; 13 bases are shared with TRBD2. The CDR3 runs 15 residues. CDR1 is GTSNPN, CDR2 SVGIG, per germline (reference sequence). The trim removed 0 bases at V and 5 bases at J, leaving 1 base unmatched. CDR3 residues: CAWSVLAGGHNEQFF. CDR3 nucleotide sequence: TGTGCCTGGAGTGTACTAGCGGGGGGGCACAATGAGCAGTTCTTC.